This T cell receptor (beta chain) was captured by sequencing in a study of T cells in Graves' hyperthyroidism and ophthalmopathy. The wider study: Blood was drawn when the patient was first diagnosed and still untreated.

This clonotype was counted a few times. Amplification targeted TCR beta CDR3 regions from RNA transcripts. The TCR CDR3 was amplified in a first-round RT-PCR using the HTBI primer set. MiXCR was run by TCRdb on the multiplex PCR reads, yielding one entry per CDR3 protein. The table has under 250,000 distinct CDR3 sequences, 15% to 20% seen once. CDR1 is SEHNR and CDR2 is FQNEAQ in the germline V gene (reference sequence). V lost 3 bases and J lost 4; bases outside the gene matches: 7. The CDR3 has 15 amino acids. Sequencing was carried out using blood. The TCR originated in a man aged 45-65 years with Graves' hyperthyroidism. The chain carries TRBV7-9 and TRBJ2-5; 8 nucleotides line up with TRBD1. CDR3 loop: CASSFYTTGAETQYF. In DNA form, the CDR3 reads TGTGCCAGCAGCTTTTATACGACAGGGGCAGAGACCCAGTACTTC.